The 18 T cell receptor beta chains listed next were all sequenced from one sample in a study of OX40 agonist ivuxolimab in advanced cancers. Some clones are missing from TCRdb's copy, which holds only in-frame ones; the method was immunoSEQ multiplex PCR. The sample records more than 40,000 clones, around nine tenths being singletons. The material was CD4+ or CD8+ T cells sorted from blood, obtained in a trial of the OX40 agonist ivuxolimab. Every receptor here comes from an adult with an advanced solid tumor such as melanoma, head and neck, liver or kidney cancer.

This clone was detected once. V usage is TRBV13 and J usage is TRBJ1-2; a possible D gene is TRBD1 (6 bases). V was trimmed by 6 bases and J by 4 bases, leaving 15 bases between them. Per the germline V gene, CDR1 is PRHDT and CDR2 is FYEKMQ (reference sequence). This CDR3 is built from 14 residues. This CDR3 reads CASSSTRGFYGYTF. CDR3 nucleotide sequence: TGTGCCAGCAGTTCTACTAGGGGGTTCTATGGCTACACCTTC.

The CDR3 loop reads CAWSVGDSSYEQYF. The CDR3 bases are TGTGCCTGGAGTGTCGGGGACAGCTCCTACGAGCAGTACTTC. This sequence joins TRBV30 and TRBJ2-7; 7 bases align to TRBD1. The CDR3 is 14 amino acids. The ends lost 0 bases at V and 0 bases at J; junction bases unmatched: 2. Germline V gene data show CDR1 as GTSNPN and CDR2 as SVGIG (reference sequence).

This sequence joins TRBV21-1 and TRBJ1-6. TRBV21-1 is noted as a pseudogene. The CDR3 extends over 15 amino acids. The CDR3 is CASGIGTQVNSPLHF. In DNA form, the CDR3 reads TGTGCCAGTGGCATCGGGACGCAGGTTAATTCACCCCTCCACTTT.

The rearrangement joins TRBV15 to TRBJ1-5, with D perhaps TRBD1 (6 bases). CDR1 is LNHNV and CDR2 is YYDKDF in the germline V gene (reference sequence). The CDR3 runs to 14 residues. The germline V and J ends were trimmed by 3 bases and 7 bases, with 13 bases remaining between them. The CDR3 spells CATSSVGGRQPQHF. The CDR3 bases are TGTGCCACCAGCAGCGTGGGGGGCCGGCAGCCCCAGCATTTT.

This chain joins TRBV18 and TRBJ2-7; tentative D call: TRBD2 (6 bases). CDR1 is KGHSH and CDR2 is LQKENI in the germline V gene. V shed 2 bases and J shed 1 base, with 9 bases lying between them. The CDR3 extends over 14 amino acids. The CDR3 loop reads CASSPATSSYEQYF. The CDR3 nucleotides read TGTGCCAGCTCACCAGCGACTAGTTCCTACGAGCAGTACTTC.

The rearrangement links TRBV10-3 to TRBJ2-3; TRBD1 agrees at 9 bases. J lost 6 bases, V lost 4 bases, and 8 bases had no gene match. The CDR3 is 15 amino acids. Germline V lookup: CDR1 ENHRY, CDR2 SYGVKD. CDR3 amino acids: CAISGLGQGYDTQYF. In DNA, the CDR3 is TGTGCCATCAGTGGCTTGGGACAGGGATATGATACGCAGTATTTT.

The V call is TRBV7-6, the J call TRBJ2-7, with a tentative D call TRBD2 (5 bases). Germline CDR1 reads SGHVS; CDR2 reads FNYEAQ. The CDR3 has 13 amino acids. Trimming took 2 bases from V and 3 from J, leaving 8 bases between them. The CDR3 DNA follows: TGTGCCAGCAGCTTATCTCGGGGCTACGAGCAGTACTTC. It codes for CASSLSRGYEQYF.

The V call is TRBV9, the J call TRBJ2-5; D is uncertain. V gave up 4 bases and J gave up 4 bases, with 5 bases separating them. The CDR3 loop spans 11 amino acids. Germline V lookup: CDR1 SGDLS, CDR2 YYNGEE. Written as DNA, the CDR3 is TGTGCCAGCAGCTCACGAGAGACCCAGTACTTC. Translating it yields CASSSRETQYF.

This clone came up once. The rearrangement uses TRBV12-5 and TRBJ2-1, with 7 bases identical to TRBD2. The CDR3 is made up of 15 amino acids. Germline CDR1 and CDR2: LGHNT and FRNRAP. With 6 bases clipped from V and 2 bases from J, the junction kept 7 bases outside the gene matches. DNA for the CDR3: TGTGCTAGTGGGTTCGTGGGAGGGGCCTACAATGAGCAGTTCTTC. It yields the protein CASGFVGGAYNEQFF.

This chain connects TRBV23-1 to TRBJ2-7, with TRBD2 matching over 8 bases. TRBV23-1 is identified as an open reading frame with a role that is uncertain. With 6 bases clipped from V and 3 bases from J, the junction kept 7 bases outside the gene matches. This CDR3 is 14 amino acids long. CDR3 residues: CASSPRREGYEQYF. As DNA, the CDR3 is TGCGCCAGCAGCCCCCGTCGGGAGGGCTACGAGCAGTACTTC.

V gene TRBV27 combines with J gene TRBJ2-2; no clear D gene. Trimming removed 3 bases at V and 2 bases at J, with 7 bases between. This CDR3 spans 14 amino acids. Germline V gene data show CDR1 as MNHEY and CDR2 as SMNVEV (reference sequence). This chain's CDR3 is CASSFDQNTGELFF. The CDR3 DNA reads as TGTGCCAGCAGTTTCGACCAAAACACCGGGGAGCTGTTTTTT.

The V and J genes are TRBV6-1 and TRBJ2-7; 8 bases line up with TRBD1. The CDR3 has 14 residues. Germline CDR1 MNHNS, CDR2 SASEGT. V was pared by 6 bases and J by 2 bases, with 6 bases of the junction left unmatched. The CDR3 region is CASRLPGQAYEQYF. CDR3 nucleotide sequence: TGTGCCAGCAGACTCCCGGGACAGGCCTACGAGCAGTACTTC.

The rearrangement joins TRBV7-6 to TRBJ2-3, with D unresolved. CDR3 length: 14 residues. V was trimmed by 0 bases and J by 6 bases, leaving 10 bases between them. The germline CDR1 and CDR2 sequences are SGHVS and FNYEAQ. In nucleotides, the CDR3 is TGTGCCAGCAGCTTAGCGGGCGGAGTCGATACGCAGTATTTT. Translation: CASSLAGGVDTQYF.

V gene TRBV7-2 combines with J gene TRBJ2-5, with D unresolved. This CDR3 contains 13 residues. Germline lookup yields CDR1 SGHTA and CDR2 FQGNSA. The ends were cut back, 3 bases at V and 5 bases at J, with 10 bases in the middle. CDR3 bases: TGTGCCAGCAGCTTGGCCGATACGGAGACCCAGTACTTC. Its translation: CASSLADTETQYF.

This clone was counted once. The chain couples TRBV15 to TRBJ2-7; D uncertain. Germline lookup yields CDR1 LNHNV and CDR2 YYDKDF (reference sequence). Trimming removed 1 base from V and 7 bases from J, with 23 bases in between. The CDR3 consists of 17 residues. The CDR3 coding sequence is TGTGCCACCAGCAGAGGGGTAACCGGGCTACCACTGAGGGAGCAGTACTTC. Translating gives CATSRGVTGLPLREQYF.

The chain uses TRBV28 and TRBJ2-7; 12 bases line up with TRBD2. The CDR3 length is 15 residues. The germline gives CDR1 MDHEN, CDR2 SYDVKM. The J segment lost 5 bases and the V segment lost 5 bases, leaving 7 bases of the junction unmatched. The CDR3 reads CASSDRLAGVHEQYF. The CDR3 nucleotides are TGTGCCAGCAGTGATCGACTAGCGGGAGTCCACGAGCAGTACTTC.

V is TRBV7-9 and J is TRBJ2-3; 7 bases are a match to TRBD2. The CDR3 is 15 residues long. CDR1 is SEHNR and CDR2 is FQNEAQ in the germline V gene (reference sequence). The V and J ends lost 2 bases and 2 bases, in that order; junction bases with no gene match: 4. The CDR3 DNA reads TGTGCCAGCAGCTTACTGGGGGGGGTCACAGATACGCAGTATTTT. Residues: CASSLLGGVTDTQYF.

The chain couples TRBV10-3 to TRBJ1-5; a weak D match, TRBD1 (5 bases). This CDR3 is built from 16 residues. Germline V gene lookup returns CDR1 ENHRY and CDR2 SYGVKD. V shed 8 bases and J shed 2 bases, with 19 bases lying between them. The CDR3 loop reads CAIGRDGGRGNQPQHF. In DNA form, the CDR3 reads TGTGCCATCGGCAGGGACGGAGGACGAGGCAATCAGCCCCAGCATTTT.